This TCR beta chain was identified in a study of CD8+ T cells in alopecia areata. Germline V gives CDR1 SEHNR, CDR2 FQNEAQ (reference sequence). V shed 5 bases and J shed 0 bases, with 13 bases lying between them. The CDR3 is made up of 16 amino acids. Extraction and reverse transcription of RNA yielded cDNA as the sequencing template. Repertoires were generated with immunoSEQ multiplex PCR, while TCRdb's copy carries only in-frame clones and drops some. The table includes approximately 150,000 clones, 55% detected once. The rearrangement joins TRBV7-9 to TRBJ2-2; no definite D call. The receptor's source is a human donor in good health. Source material: CD4+ T cells sorted from blood. As DNA, the CDR3 is TGTGCCAGCAGCCCTGTTAAAATCGCGAACACCGGGGAGCTGTTTTTT. It specifies CASSPVKIANTGELFF.